The clone carrying this TCR beta chain showed up just a few times. The antigen remains unidentified. These data are taken from a study of T cells in Graves' hyperthyroidism and ophthalmopathy. Broader study findings: Also found in blood were most expanded thyroid clonotypes above 0.001. Researchers report that a 13 V-J model separated ophthalmopathy from stable hyperthyroidism.

This CDR3 contains 12 residues. V was cut by 3 bases and J by 1 base, with 4 bases left in between. The germline V gene has CDR1 ENHRY and CDR2 SYGVKD. Uncontrolled infection, other autoimmune disease, pregnancy or lactation disqualified patients from enrolment. Each diagnosis drew on symptoms, thyroxine, TRAb, thyroid ultrasound and orbital computed tomography findings. Researchers took RNA transcripts and amplified the TCR beta CDR3 regions from them. In the first-round RT-PCR of the TCR CDR3, the HTBI primer set was used. TCRdb re-called the multiplex PCR reads with MiXCR, one entry per CDR3 protein. The sample lists around 600,000 distinct CDR3 sequences; 14% were seen once.

The clonotype was recovered from a woman aged 50 to 65 with Graves' ophthalmopathy. The chain is built from TRBV10-3 and TRBJ2-7; unclear D gene. Sequenced input: blood. The CDR3 coding sequence is TGTGCCATCAGTGAAAGGTCCTACGAGCAGTACTTC. Translating gives CAISERSYEQYF.